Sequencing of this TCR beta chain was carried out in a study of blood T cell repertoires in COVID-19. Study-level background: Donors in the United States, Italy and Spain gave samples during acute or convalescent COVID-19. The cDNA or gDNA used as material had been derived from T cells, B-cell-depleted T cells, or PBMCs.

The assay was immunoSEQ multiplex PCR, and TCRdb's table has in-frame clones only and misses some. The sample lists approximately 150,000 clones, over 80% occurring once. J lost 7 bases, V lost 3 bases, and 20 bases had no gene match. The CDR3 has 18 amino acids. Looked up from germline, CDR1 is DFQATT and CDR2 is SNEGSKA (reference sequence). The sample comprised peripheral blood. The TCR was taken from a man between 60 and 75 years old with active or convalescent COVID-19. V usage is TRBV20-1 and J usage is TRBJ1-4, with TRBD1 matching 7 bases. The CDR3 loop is CSASYTSSGQYFVEKLFF. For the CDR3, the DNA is TGCAGTGCTAGTTACACGTCTTCGGGACAGTATTTTGTTGAAAAACTGTTTTTT.